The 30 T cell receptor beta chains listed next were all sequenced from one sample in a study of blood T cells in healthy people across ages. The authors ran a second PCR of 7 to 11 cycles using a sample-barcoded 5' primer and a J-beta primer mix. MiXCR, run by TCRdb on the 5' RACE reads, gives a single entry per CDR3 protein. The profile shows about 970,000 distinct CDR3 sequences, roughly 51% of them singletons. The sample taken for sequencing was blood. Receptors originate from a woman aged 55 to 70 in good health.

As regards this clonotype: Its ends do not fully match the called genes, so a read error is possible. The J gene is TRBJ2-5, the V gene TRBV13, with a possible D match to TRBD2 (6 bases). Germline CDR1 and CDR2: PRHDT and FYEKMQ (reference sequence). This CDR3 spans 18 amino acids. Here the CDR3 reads CAGSLSYQGWGVQETQYF. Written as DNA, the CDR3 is TGTGCCGGCAGCCTTAGTTACCAGGGATGGGGGGTACAAGAGACCCAGTACTTC.

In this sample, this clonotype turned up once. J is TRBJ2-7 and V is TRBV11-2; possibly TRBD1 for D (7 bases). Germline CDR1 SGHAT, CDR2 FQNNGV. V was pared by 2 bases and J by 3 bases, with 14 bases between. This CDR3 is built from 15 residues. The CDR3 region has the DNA TGTGCCAGCAGCTTATCCAGGGGGGCGGGCTACGAGCAGTACTTC. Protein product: CASSLSRGAGYEQYF.

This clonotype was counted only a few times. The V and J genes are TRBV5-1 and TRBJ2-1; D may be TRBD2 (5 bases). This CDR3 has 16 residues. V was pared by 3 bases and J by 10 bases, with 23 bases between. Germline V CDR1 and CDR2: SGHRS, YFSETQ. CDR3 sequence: CASSSIGSSWFREQFF. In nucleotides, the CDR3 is TGCGCCAGCAGCTCAATAGGGAGTAGTTGGTTCCGGGAGCAGTTCTTC.

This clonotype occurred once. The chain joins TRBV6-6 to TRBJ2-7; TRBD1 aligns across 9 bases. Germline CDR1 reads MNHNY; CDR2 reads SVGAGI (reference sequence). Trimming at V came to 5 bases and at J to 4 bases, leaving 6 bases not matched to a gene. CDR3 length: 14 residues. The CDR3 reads CASSRTGEVYEQYF. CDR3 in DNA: TGTGCCAGCAGTCGGACAGGGGAGGTGTACGAGCAGTACTTC.

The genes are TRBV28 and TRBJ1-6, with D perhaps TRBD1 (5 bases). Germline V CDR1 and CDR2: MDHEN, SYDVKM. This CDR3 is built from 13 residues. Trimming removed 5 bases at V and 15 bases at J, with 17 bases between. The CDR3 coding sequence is TGTGCCAGCAGTCCCTATCCCGGGGGGGACCTCCACTTT. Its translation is CASSPYPGGDLHF.

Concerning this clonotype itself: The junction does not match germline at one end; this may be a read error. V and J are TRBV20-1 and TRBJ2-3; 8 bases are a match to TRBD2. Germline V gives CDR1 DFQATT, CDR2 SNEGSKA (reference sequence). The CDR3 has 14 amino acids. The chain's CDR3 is CSASRSGSTETQYF. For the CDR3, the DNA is TGCAGTGCTAGTCGGAGCGGGAGTACAGAGACGCAGTATTTT.

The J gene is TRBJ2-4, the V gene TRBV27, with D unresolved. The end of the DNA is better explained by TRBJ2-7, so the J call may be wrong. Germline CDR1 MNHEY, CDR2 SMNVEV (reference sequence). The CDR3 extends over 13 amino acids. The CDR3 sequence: CASSLLVSYEQYF. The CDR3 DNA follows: TGTGCCAGCAGTTTATTAGTTAGTTACGAGCAGTACTTC.

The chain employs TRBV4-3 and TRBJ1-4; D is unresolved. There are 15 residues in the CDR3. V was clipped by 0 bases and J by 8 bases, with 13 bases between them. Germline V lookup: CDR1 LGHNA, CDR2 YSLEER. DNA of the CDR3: TGCGCCAGCAGCCAAGAAACCAGATGGGTCGAAAAACTGTTTTTT. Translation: CASSQETRWVEKLFF.

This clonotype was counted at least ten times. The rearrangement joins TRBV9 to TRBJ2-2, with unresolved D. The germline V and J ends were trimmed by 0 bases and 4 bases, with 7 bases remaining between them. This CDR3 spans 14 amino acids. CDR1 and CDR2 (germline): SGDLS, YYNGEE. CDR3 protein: CASSVDWGTGELFF. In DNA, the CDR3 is TGTGCCAGCAGCGTAGACTGGGGCACCGGGGAGCTGTTTTTT.

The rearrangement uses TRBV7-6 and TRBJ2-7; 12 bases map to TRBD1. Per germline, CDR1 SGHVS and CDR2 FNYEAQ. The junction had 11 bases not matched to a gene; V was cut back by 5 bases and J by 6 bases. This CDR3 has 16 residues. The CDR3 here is CASSLGHGTGGGEQYF. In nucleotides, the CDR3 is TGTGCCAGCAGCCTAGGACACGGGACAGGGGGCGGCGAGCAGTACTTC.

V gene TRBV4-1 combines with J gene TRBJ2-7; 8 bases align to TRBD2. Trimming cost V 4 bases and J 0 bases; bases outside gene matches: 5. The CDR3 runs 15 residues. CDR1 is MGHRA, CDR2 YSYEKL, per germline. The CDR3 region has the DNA TGCGCCAGCAGCCGACTAGCGATAGTCTCCTACGAGCAGTACTTC. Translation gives CASSRLAIVSYEQYF.

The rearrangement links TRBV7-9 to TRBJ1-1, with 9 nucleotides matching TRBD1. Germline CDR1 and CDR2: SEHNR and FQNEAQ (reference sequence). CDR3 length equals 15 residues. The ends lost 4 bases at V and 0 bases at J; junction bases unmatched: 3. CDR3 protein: CASSWGDRVNTEAFF. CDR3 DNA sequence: TGTGCCAGCAGCTGGGGGGACAGGGTGAACACTGAAGCTTTCTTT.

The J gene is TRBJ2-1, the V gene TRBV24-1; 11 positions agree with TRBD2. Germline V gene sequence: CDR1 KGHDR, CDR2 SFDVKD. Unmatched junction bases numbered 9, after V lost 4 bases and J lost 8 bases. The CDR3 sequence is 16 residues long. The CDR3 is CATSESRLAGFDEQFF. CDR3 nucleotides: TGTGCCACCAGTGAATCTCGACTAGCGGGATTCGATGAGCAGTTCTTC.

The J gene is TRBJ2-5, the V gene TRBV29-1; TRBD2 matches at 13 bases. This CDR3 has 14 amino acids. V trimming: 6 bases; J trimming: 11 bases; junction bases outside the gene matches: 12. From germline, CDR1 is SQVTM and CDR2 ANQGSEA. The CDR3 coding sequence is TGCAGCGTCGCAGCGGGACTAGCGGGAAATGAGCAGTACTTC. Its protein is CSVAAGLAGNEQYF.

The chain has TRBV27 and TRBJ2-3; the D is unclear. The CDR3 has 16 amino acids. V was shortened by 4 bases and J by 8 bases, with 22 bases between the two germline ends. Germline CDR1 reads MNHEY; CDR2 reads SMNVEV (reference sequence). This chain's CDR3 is CASSSSKGRVWSTQYF. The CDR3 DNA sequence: TGTGCCAGCAGTTCATCCAAGGGAAGGGTGTGGAGTACGCAGTATTTT.

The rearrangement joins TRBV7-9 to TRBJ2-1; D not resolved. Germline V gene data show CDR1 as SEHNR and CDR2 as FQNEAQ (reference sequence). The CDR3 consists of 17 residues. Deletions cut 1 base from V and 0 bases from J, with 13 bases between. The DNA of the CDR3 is TGTGCCAGCAGCTTAGAGGTAGGAGTAGTCTCCTACAATGAGCAGTTCTTC. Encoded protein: CASSLEVGVVSYNEQFF.

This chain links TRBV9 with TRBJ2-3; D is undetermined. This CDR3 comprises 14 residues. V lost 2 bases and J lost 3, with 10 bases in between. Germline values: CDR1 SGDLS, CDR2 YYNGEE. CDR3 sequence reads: CASSVGLDTDTQYF. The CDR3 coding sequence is TGTGCCAGCAGCGTCGGTCTGGATACAGATACGCAGTATTTT.

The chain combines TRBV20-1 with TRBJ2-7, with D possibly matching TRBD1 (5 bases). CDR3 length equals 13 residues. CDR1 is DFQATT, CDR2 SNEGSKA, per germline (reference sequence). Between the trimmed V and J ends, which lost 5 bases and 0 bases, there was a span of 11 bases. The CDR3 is CSALGVDSYEQYF. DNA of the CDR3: TGCAGTGCTTTAGGGGTGGACTCCTACGAGCAGTACTTC.

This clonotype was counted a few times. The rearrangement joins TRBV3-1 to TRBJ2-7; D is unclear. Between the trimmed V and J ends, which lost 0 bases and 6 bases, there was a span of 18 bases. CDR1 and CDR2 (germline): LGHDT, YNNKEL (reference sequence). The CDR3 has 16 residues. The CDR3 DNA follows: TGTGCCAGCAGCCAAGATCGGCGACTTCTAATTTCCGAGCAGTACTTC. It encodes CASSQDRRLLISEQYF.

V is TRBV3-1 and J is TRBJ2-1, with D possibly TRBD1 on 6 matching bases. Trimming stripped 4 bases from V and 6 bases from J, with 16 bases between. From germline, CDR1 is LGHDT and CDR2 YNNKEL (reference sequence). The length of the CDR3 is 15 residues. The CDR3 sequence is CASSLQGQGFNEQFF. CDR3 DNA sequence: TGTGCCAGCAGCCTTCAGGGTCAGGGGTTCAATGAGCAGTTCTTC.

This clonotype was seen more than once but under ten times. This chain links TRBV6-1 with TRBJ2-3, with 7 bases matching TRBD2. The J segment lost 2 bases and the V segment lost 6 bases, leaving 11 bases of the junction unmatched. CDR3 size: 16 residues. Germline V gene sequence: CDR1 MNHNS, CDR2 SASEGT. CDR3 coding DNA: TGTGCCAGCAGGGCTAGCGGTGTTCGATTCACAGATACGCAGTATTTT. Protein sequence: CASRASGVRFTDTQYF.

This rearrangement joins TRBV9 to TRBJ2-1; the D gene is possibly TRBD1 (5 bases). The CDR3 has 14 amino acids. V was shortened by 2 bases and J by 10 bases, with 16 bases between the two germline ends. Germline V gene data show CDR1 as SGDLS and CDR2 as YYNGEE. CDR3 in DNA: TGTGCCAGCAGCGTCGATCCCCCCAGGGCCGAGCAGTTCTTC. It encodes CASSVDPPRAEQFF.

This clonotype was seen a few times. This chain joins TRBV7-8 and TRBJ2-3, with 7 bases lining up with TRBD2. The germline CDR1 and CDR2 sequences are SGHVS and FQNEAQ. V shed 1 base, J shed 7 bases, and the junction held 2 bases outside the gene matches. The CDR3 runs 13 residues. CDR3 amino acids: CASSLGGTNTQYF. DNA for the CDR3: TGTGCCAGCAGCTTAGGCGGGACTAATACGCAGTATTTT. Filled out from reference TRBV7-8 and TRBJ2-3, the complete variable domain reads GAGVSQSPRYKVAKRGQDVALRCDPISGHVSLFWYQQALGQGPEFLTYFQNEAQLDKSGLPSDRFFAERPEGSVSTLKIQRTQQEDSAVYLCASSLGGTNTQYFGPGTRLTVL.

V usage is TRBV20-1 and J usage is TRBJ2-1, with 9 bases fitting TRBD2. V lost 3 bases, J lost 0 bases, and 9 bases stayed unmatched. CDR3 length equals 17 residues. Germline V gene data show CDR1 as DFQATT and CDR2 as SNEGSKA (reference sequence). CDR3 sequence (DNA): TGCAGTGCTAGTAACAAGCGGGAGGCCCTCTCCTACAATGAGCAGTTCTTC. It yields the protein CSASNKREALSYNEQFF.

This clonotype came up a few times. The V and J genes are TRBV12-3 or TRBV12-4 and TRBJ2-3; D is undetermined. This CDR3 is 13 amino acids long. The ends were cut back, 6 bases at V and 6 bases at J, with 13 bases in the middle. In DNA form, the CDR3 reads TGTGCCAGCAGCCAAAACCCGGCGGATACGCAGTATTTT. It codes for CASSQNPADTQYF.

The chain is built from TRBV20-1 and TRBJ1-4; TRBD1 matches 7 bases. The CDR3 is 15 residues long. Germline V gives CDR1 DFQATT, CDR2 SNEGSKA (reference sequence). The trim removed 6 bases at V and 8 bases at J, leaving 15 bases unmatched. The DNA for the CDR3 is TGCAGTGCGACATCCGATGACAGGGATGTAGAAAAACTGTTTTTT. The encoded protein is CSATSDDRDVEKLFF.

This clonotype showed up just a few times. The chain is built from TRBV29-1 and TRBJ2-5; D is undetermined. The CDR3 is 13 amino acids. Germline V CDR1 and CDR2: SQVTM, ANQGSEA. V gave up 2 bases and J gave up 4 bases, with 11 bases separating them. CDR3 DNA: TGCAGCGTTGAAACTACCGGAGTAGAGACCCAGTACTTC. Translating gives CSVETTGVETQYF.

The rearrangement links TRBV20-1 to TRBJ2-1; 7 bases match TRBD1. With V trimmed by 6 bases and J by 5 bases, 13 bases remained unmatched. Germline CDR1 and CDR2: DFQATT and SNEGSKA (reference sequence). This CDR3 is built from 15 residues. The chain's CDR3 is CSAPRTGSTNNEQFF. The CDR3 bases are TGCAGTGCACCCCGGACAGGATCCACTAACAATGAGCAGTTCTTC.

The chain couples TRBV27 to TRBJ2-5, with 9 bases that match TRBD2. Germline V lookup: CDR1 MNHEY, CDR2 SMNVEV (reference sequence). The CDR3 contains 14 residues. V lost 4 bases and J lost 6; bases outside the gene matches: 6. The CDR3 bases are TGTGCCAGCAGTTCCCTAGGACTAGCGCAGACCCAGTACTTC. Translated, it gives CASSSLGLAQTQYF.

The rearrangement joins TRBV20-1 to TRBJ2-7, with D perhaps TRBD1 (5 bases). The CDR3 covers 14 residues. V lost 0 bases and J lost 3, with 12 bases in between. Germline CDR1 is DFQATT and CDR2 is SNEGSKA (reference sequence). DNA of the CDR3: TGCAGTGCTAGAGACCCAGGGCTCTTCTACGAGCAGTACTTC. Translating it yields CSARDPGLFYEQYF.